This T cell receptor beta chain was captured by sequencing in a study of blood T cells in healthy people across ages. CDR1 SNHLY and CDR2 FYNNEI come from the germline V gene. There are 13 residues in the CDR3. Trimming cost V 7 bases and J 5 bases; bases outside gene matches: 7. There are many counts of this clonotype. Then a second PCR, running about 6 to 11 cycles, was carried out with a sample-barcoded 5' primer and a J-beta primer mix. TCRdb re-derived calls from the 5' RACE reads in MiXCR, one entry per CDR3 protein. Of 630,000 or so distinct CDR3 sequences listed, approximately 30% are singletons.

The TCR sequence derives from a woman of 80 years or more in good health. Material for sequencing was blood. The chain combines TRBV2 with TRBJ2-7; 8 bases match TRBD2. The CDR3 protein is CASTRRGVHEQYF. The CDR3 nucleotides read TGTGCCAGCACGCGGCGGGGGGTACACGAGCAGTACTTC.